The rows below give T cell receptor beta chains drawn from one sample of a study of blood T cell repertoires in COVID-19. The repertoire was sequenced with immunoSEQ multiplex PCR; TCRdb's copy has only in-frame clones and lacks some. The top ten hold 6.2% of the sample, which has more than 100,000 clones, more than 75% seen once. The sample taken for sequencing was peripheral blood. These receptors came from a human donor in a cohort sampled during active COVID-19. CDR3s include the opening cysteine and the closing phenylalanine or tryptophan. A D gene is named only where the DNA matches it firmly. Part of the rows lack a size; the others show once, few, many or a class for expanded clones.

clone_size j_call v_call d_call cdr3_nt cdr3_aa
- TRBJ2-1 TRBV18 TRBD1 TGTGCCAGCTCAACACAGACAGGGGCCAATGAGCAGTTCTTC CASSTQTGANEQFF
- TRBJ2-7 TRBV6-2/TRBV6-3 - TGTGCCAGCAGTTACGTCGGCAGAGGGGAGCAGTACTTC CASSYVGRGEQYF
- TRBJ2-7 TRBV18 TRBD1 TGTGCCAGCTCTACAGGGGGCCCCATCTACGAGCAGTACTTC CASSTGGPIYEQYF
- TRBJ1-1 TRBV19 TRBD1 TGTGCCAGTAGTATGGGCAGGGGGCCCACTGAAGCTTTCTTT CASSMGRGPTEAFF
- TRBJ2-5 TRBV27 TRBD2 TGTGCCAGCAGTCTTTCACCGGGACTAGCGGGCCCCAGGGAGACCCAGTACTTC CASSLSPGLAGPRETQYF
- TRBJ2-2 TRBV5-4 - TGTGCCAGCAGCCCGGCGGGTGGGGACACCGGGGAGCTGTTTTTT CASSPAGGDTGELFF
medium-sized TRBJ2-5 TRBV7-9 TRBD2 TGTGCCAGCAGCTTAGCGCTAGCGGGGATGTACCAAGAGACCCAGTACTTC CASSLALAGMYQETQYF
- TRBJ2-1 TRBV19 - TGTGCCAGTAGTATTCAGGGTATTGAGAATGAGCAGTTCTTC CASSIQGIENEQFF
- TRBJ2-2 TRBV5-4 - TGTGCCAGCAGCCCGGGATCGGCTACCGGGGAGCTGTTTTTT CASSPGSATGELFF
- TRBJ2-2 TRBV7-7 TRBD2 TGTGCTAGCAGCTTAGCGGGAGGGCCGACCACCGGGGAGCTGTTTTTT CASSLAGGPTTGELFF
- TRBJ1-1 TRBV7-9 TRBD1 TGTGCCAGCAGCAACCCAGGGGGCTTGCGGAACACTGAAGCTTTCTTT CASSNPGGLRNTEAFF
- TRBJ2-4 TRBV6-8 TRBD2 TGTGCCAGCAGTTACTCGGCTAGCGGGAGGGTTAAAAACATTCAGTACTTC CASSYSASGRVKNIQYF
- TRBJ1-6 TRBV6-1 - TGTGCCAGCAGTGTCGAAAGACTGGCGAGCTCCTATAATTCACCCCTCCACTTT CASSVERLASSYNSPLHF
- TRBJ1-1 TRBV30 - TGTGCCTCCGGGCGGGACACTGAAGCTTTCTTT CASGRDTEAFF
- TRBJ2-7 TRBV29-1 TRBD2 TGCAGCGTTGATCTAGCGGGAGGCCACGAGCAGTACTTC CSVDLAGGHEQYF